These 20 T cell receptor beta chains were sequenced from one sample in a study of metastatic and nonmetastatic thyroid tumors (dated by TCRdb to the early 2020s). No treatment had been received by any patient before thyroid surgery. Library construction relied on PCR. The instrument given in TCRdb is Illumina HiSeq 4000. TCRdb cleaned the public reads at Q25 with fastp, built clones with MiXCR and kept in-frame beta chains. Present in this sample are around 31,000 clones, over 20% of which were seen just once. Together, the top ten hold around 3% of the sample. The sequenced sample consisted of tumor tissue. The source of these receptors is a male donor with papillary thyroid cancer or a benign thyroid nodule (not recorded which). Some clones in this sample may be carry-over from other donors' samples.

This clone was found a few times. The chain joins TRBV15 to TRBJ2-1; D is unresolved. The CDR3 length is 15 residues. Between the trimmed V and J ends, which lost 0 bases and 2 bases, there was a span of 8 bases. Germline assignment: CDR1 LNHNV and CDR2 YYDKDF (reference sequence). The CDR3 sequence: CATSRDAGAYNEQFF. The CDR3 DNA reads TGTGCCACCAGCAGAGATGCTGGGGCCTACAATGAGCAGTTCTTC.

This clone was recorded at least ten times. V and J are TRBV10-1 and TRBJ2-1; 7 nucleotides line up with TRBD2. Trimming at V came to 2 bases and at J to 7 bases, leaving 8 bases not matched to a gene. Looked up from germline, CDR1 is WNHNN and CDR2 is SYGVQD (reference sequence). CDR3 length: 15 amino acids. The CDR3 region has the DNA TGCGCCAGCAGTGAGGCGGGAGACCCATCTAATGAGCAGTTCTTC. Its translation is CASSEAGDPSNEQFF.

This clone is judged medium-sized. CDR3 nucleotide sequence: TGCAGTGCTCTGGGTGGCCCCTACAATGAGCAGTTCTTC. Amino acids: CSALGGPYNEQFF. This rearrangement joins TRBV20-1 to TRBJ2-1; no firm D call. Trimming left V 5 bases short and J 2 bases short, with 10 bases between. Germline lookup yields CDR1 DFQATT and CDR2 SNEGSKA (reference sequence). There are 13 residues in the CDR3.

By sample fraction, this clone is medium-sized. This chain uses TRBV28 with TRBJ2-1; D is undetermined. CDR1 is MDHEN, CDR2 SYDVKM, per germline. V was cut by 5 bases and J by 5 bases, with 16 bases left in between. The CDR3 covers 15 residues. CDR3 DNA: TGTGCCAGCAGTCGATCCGTGGGGTGGAACAATGAGCAGTTCTTC. Its protein product is CASSRSVGWNNEQFF.

Points on this clone: One end of the junction fails to match germline, which may point to a read error. The chain links TRBV6-1 to TRBJ2-1; 11 bases match TRBD2. Germline lookup yields CDR1 MNHNS and CDR2 SASEGT. There are 16 residues in the CDR3. DNA for the CDR3: TGTGCCAGCAGGAGGACTAGCGGGTGCTCCTACAATGAGCAGCTCTTC. It is translated as CASRRTSGCSYNEQLF.

This clone came up many times. The rearrangement links TRBV18 to TRBJ2-1; D is perhaps TRBD1 (6 bases). The CDR3 totals 19 residues. V shed 0 bases and J shed 7 bases, with 25 bases lying between them. Germline V CDR1 and CDR2: KGHSH, LQKENI. CDR3 region: CASSPPRGTGTYGWNEQFF. The DNA of the CDR3 is TGTGCCAGCTCACCACCCCGCGGAACAGGGACGTACGGCTGGAATGAGCAGTTCTTC.

The chain has TRBV20-1 and TRBJ2-1; TRBD2 might be the D (5 bases). The CDR3 loop spans 15 amino acids. Germline CDR1 and CDR2: DFQATT and SNEGSKA (reference sequence). Trimming took off 0 bases at V and 6 bases at J, with 15 bases between the two ends. CDR3 sequence: CSARDPSWTANEQFF. For the CDR3, the DNA is TGCAGTGCTAGAGATCCTAGCTGGACGGCCAATGAGCAGTTCTTC.

This clone appeared many times. The chain carries TRBV7-9 and TRBJ2-7; D unclear. CDR1 and CDR2 from the germline V gene are SEHNR and FQNEAQ (reference sequence). CDR3 length equals 14 residues. V lost 1 base and J 5 bases, leaving 12 bases between the germline ends. This CDR3 is CASSLGSELDEQYF. The CDR3 DNA follows: TGTGCCAGCAGCTTAGGTAGTGAATTGGACGAGCAGTACTTC.

This clone occurred many times. V is TRBV25-1 and J is TRBJ2-7; D might be TRBD1 (6 bases). The CDR3 spans 13 residues. V dropped 5 bases and J dropped 3 bases, with 11 bases sitting between them. CDR1 MGHDK and CDR2 SYGVNS come from the germline V gene. The CDR3 is CASSQQGRYEQYF. In DNA form, the CDR3 reads TGTGCCAGCAGTCAACAGGGTCGCTACGAGCAGTACTTC.

In this sample, this clone turned up many times. The chain recombines TRBV7-2 with TRBJ2-1, with 9 bases lining up with TRBD1. In germline, CDR1 is SGHTA, CDR2 FQGNSA. Trimming cost V 1 base and J 6 bases; bases outside gene matches: 1. The CDR3 has 14 residues. DNA for the CDR3: TGTGCCAGCAGCTTAGTGGGACAGGGCAATGAGCAGTTCTTC. Translation gives CASSLVGQGNEQFF.

This clone has a handful of counts. This chain uses TRBV28 with TRBJ1-5; D is undetermined. Trimming took 7 bases from V and 0 from J, leaving 7 bases between them. There are 13 residues in the CDR3. Per germline, CDR1 MDHEN and CDR2 SYDVKM. The CDR3: CASNRGSNQPQHF. CDR3 in DNA: TGTGCCAGCAATCGGGGTAGCAATCAGCCCCAGCATTTT. Full variable domain (missing parts from reference TRBV28 and TRBJ1-5): DVKVTQSSRYLVKRTGEKVFLECVQDMDHENMFWYRQDPGLGLRLIYFSYDVKMKEKGDIPEGYSVSREKKERFSLILESASTNQTSMYLCASNRGSNQPQHFGDGTRLSIL.

This clone was counted many times. The chain carries TRBV27 and TRBJ2-1; TRBD2 agrees at 7 bases. This CDR3 spans 11 amino acids. The germline gives CDR1 MNHEY, CDR2 SMNVEV (reference sequence). The ends lost 3 bases at V and 14 bases at J; junction bases unmatched: 4. CDR3 nucleotide sequence: TGTGCCAGCAGTTTTCGGGGGGTGAAGTTCTTC. Amino acids: CASSFRGVKFF.

This clone was seen ten or more times. The V gene is TRBV15, the J gene TRBJ2-3; 11 bases match TRBD2. V was clipped by 5 bases and J by 0 bases; unmatched bases: 10. The germline gives CDR1 LNHNV, CDR2 YYDKDF (reference sequence). The CDR3 is 18 amino acids. The CDR3 reads CATSQGLAGFSSTDTQYF. CDR3 coding DNA: TGTGCCACCAGCCAAGGACTAGCGGGCTTCTCTAGCACAGATACGCAGTATTTT.

This clone was observed a few times. The J gene is TRBJ1-2, the V gene TRBV6-2 or TRBV6-3; D unclear. The CDR3 is 13 residues long. V was pared by 2 bases and J by 2 bases, with 6 bases between. Germline V gene lookup returns CDR1 MNHEY and CDR2 SVGEGT. CDR3 bases: TGTGCCAGCAGTTACGGGCAGAACTATGGCTACACCTTC. Translated: CASSYGQNYGYTF.

This clone was seen more than once but under ten times. A much larger clonotype is one base distant, so this may be a read error. The chain uses TRBV7-9 and TRBJ2-5; D gene ambiguous. This CDR3 has 11 residues. Germline CDR1 is SEHNR and CDR2 is FQNEAQ (reference sequence). The CDR3 region is CASSENQTQYF. In DNA, the CDR3 is TGCGCCAGCAGCGAAAATCAGACCCAGTACTTC.

This clone was recorded at least ten times. V usage is TRBV12-3 or TRBV12-4 and J usage is TRBJ2-2, with D perhaps TRBD1 (6 bases). Trimming removed 3 bases at V and 0 bases at J, with 11 bases between. The CDR3 is 16 residues long. Here the CDR3 DNA reads TGTGCCAGCAGTTTCTCGGGACACGCGAACACCGGGGAGCTGTTTTTT. Amino acids: CASSFSGHANTGELFF.

In its sample, this clone ranks as medium-sized. J is TRBJ2-1 and V is TRBV9; 8 nucleotides match TRBD1. Germline V gene sequence: CDR1 SGDLS, CDR2 YYNGEE. Losses at the gene ends were 0 bases for V and 8 bases for J; bases not matched to a gene: 7. The CDR3 is 15 residues long. The CDR3 nucleotides read TGTGCCAGCAGCGTAGGTATAGCAGGGGGCGATGAGCAGTTCTTC. Its protein is CASSVGIAGGDEQFF.

The J gene is TRBJ1-1, the V gene TRBV6-1; the match to TRBD1 covers 12 bases. Germline CDR1 MNHNS, CDR2 SASEGT. The CDR3 runs to 17 residues. Unmatched junction bases numbered 8, after V lost 5 bases and J lost 1 base. The CDR3 loop is CASSPRRDRGPNTEAFF. CDR3 in DNA: TGTGCCAGCAGTCCCCGCCGGGACAGGGGGCCGAACACTGAAGCTTTCTTT.

This clone was found a few times. The junction and the germline gene differ at one end; a read error may be behind it. The CDR3 is CASNLVRVFSGELFF. In DNA form, the CDR3 reads TGTGCCAGCAACTTAGTCCGTGTTTTTTCCGGGGAGCTGTTTTTC. The chain uses TRBV7-6 and TRBJ2-2; D is possibly TRBD2 (5 bases). This CDR3 has 15 residues. The germline gives CDR1 SGHVS, CDR2 FNYEAQ. Based on the CDR3 plus reference TRBV7-6 and TRBJ2-2, the full variable domain is GAGVSQSPRYKVTKRGQDVALRCDPISGHVSLYWYRQALGQGPEFLTYFNYEAQQDKSGLPNDRFSAERPEGSISTLTIQRTEQRDSAMYRCASNLVRVFSGELFFGEGSRLTVL.

The V and J genes are TRBV7-6 and TRBJ1-5, with TRBD1 identical over 7 bases. The CDR3 is made up of 16 amino acids. Germline-derived CDR1 and CDR2 are SGHVS and FNYEAQ. Germline trimming cut 3 bases from V and 4 bases from J; bases unmatched to any gene: 9. CDR3 protein: CASSLTGPAFNQPQHF. CDR3 coding DNA: TGTGCCAGCAGCTTGACAGGGCCCGCTTTTAATCAGCCCCAGCATTTT.